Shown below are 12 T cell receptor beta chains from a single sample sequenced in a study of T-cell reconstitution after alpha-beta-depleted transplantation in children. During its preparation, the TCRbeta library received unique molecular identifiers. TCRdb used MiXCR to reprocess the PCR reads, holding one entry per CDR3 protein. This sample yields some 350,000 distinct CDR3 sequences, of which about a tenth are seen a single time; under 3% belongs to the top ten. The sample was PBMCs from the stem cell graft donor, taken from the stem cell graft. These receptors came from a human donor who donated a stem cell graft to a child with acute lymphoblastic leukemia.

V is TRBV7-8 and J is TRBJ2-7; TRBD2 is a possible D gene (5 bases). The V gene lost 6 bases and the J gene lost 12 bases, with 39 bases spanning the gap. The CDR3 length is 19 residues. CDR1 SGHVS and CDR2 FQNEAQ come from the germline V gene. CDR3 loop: CASSLETIDSGGLTTSRYF. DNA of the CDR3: TGTGCCAGCAGTCTGGAGACTATTGACTCGGGCGGCCTCACGACGAGCAGGTACTTC.

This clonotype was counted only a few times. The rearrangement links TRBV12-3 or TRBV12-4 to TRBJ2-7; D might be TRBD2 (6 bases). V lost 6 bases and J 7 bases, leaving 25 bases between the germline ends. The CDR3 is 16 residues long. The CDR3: CASSPTRDSIRREQYF. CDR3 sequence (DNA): TGTGCCAGCAGCCCCACCCGGGACTCGATACGTAGGGAGCAGTACTTC.

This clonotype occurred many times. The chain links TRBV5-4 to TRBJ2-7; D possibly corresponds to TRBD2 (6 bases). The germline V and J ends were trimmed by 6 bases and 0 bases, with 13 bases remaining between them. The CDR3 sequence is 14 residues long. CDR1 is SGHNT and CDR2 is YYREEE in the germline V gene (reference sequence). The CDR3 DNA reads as TGTGCCAGCAAAATGGACTACAGCTCCTACGAGCAGTACTTC. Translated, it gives CASKMDYSSYEQYF.

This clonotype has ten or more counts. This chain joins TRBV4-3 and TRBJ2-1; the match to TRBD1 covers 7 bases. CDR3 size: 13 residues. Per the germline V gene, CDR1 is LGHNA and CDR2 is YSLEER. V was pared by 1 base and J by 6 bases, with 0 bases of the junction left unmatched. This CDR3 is CASSQGTGNEQFF. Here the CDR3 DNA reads TGCGCCAGCAGCCAAGGGACAGGCAATGAGCAGTTCTTC.

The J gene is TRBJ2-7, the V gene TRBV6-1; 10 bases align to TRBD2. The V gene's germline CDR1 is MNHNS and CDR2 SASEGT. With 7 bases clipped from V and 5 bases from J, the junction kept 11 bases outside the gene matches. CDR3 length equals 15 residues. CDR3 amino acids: CASKEREGRLNEQYF. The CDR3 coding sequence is TGTGCCAGCAAGGAGCGGGAGGGCCGGTTGAACGAGCAGTACTTC.

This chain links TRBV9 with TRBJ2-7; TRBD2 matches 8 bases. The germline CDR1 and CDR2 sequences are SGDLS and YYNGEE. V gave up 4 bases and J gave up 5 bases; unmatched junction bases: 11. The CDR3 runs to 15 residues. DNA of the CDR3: TGTGCCAGCAGCTTCAGCGGAGCGGGAGTGGACGAGCAGTACTTC. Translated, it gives CASSFSGAGVDEQYF.

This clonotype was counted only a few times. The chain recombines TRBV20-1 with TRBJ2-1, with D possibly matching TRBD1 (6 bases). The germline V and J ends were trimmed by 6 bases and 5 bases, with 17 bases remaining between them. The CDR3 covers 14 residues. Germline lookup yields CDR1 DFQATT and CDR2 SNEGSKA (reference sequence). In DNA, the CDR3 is TGCAGTGCAGATTCAGGGGCTATGGACAATGAGCAGTTCTTC. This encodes CSADSGAMDNEQFF.

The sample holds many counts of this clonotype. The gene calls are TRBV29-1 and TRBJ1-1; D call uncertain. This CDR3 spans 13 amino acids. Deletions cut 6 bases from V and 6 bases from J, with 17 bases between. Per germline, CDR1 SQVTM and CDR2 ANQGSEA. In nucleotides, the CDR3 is TGCAGCGTCTCACGAAAAATTTCTCCTGAAGCTTTCTTT. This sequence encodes CSVSRKISPEAFF.

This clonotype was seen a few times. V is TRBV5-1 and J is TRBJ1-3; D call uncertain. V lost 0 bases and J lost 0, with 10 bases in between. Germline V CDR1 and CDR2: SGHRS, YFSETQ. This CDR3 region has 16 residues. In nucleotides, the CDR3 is TGCGCCAGCAGCTTGGATCCGGGTAACTCTGGAAACACCATATATTTT. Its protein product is CASSLDPGNSGNTIYF. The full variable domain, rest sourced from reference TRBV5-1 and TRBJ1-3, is KAGVTQTPRYLIKTRGQQVTLSCSPISGHRSVSWYQQTPGQGLQFLFEYFSETQRNKGNFPGRFSGRQFSNSRSEMNVSTLELGDSALYLCASSLDPGNSGNTIYFGEGSWLTVV.

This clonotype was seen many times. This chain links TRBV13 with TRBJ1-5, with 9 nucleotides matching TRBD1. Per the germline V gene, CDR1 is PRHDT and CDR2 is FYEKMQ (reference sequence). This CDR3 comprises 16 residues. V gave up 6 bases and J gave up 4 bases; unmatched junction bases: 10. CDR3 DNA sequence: TGTGCCAGCAGTCGCCGGGACAGGGATGGGAATCAGCCCCAGCATTTT. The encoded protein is CASSRRDRDGNQPQHF.

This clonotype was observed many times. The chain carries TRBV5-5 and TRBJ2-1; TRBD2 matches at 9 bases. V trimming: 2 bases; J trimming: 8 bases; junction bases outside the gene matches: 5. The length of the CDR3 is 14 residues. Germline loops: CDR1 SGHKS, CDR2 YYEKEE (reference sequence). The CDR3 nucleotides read TGTGCCAGCAGCTTTAGCGGGAGAGGTGATGAGCAGTTCTTC. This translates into CASSFSGRGDEQFF.

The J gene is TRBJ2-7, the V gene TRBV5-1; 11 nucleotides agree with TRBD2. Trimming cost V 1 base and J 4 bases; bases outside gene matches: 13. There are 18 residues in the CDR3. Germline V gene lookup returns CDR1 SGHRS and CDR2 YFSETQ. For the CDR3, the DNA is TGCGCCAGCAGCTTGCGATCTAGTACGAGGACTAGCGGGTACGAGCAGTACTTC. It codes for CASSLRSSTRTSGYEQYF.